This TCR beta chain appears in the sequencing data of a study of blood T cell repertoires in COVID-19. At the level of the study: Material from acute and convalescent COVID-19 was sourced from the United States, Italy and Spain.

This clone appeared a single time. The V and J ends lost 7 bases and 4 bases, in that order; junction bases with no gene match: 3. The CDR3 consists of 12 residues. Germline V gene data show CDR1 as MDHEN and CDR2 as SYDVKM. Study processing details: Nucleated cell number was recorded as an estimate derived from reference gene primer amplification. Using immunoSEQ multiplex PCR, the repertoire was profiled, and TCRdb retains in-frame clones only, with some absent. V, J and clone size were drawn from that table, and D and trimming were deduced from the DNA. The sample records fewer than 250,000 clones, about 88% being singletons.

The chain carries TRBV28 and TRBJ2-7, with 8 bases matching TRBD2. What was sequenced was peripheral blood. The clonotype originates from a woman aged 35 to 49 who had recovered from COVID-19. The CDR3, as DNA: TGTGCCAGCACCCGGGAGGGGTACGAGCAGTACTTC. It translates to CASTREGYEQYF.